This T cell receptor beta chain was retrieved from a study of T-cell memory formation after mild COVID-19. One entry per CDR3 protein results from TCRdb running MiXCR on the 5' RACE reads. The profile covers approximately 190,000 distinct CDR3 sequences, with around 17% appearing a single time and 2.4% taken by the ten largest. The receptor was derived from an adult woman who had mild COVID-19 (a few samples of this study predate the infection). Cell type and time point are not known. Source material: PBMCs or a T cell subset sorted from them (not recorded which).

This chain's CDR3 is CASKGRGLGMRDIQYF. As DNA, the CDR3 is TGTGCCAGCAAAGGACGAGGGTTGGGAATGAGGGACATTCAGTACTTC. The chain is built from TRBV6-5 and TRBJ2-4, with D possibly being TRBD2 (5 bases). Germline CDR1 reads MNHEY; CDR2 reads SVGAGI. With 7 bases removed from V and 8 bases from J, the gap between germline ends came to 24 bases. The CDR3 sequence is 16 residues long.